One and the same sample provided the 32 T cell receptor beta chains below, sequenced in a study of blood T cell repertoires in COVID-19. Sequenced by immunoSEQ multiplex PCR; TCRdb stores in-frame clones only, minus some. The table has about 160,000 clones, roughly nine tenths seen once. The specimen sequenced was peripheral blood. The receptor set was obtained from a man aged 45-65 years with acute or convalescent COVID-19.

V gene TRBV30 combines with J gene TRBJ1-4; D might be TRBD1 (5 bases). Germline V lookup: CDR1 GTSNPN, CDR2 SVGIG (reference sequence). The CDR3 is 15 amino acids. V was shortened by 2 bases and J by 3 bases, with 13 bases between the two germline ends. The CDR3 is CAWSTGHSPNEKLFF. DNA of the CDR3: TGTGCCTGGAGTACAGGACATTCCCCTAATGAAAAACTGTTTTTT.

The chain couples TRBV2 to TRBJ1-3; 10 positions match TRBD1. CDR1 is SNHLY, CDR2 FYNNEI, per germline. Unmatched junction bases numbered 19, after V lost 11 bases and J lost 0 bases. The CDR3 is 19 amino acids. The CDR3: CAGWGRDRGSLSSGNTIYF. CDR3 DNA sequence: TGTGCCGGATGGGGCCGGGACAGGGGAAGCCTAAGCTCTGGAAACACCATATATTTT. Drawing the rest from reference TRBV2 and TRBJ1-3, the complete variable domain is EPEVTQTPSHQVTQMGQEVILRCVPISNHLYFYWYRQILGQKVEFLVSFYNNEISEKSEIFDDQFSVERPDGSNFTLKIRSTKLEDSAMYFCAGWGRDRGSLSSGNTIYFGEGSWLTVV.

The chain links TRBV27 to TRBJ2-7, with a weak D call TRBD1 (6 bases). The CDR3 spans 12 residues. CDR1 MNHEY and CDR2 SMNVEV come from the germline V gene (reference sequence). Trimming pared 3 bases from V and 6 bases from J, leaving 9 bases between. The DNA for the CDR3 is TGTGCCAGCAGTTTGGGACACTCCGAGCAGTACTTC. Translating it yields CASSLGHSEQYF.

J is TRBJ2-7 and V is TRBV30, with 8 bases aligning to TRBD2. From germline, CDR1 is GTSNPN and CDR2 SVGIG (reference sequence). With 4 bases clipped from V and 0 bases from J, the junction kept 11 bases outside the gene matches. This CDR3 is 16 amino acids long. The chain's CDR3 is CAWNGPGGGSSYEQYF. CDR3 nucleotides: TGTGCCTGGAATGGCCCGGGGGGGGGTTCCTCCTACGAGCAGTACTTC.

The CDR3 sequence is CASSPGQGGQPQHF. CDR3 in DNA: TGTGCCAGCAGCCCAGGACAGGGAGGACAGCCCCAGCATTTT. The V gene is TRBV9, the J gene TRBJ1-5; 8 bases are shared with TRBD1. This CDR3 is 14 amino acids long. J lost 7 bases, V lost 4 bases, and 7 bases had no gene match. Germline V CDR1 and CDR2: SGDLS, YYNGEE.

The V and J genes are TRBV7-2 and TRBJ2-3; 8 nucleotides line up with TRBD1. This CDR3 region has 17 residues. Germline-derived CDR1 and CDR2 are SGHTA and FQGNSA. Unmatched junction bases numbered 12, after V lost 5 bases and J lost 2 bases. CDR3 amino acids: CASSNRDRFIPTDTQYF. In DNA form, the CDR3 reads TGTGCCAGCAGCAATAGGGACAGGTTTATTCCCACAGATACGCAGTATTTT.

Here the CDR3 reads CASSRGQAYYSSNQPQHF. The CDR3 region has the DNA TGTGCCAGTAGTAGAGGACAGGCATACTACTCTAGCAATCAGCCCCAGCATTTT. V usage is TRBV19 and J usage is TRBJ1-5, with 7 bases identical to TRBD1. This CDR3 has 18 residues. CDR1 LNHDA and CDR2 SQIVND come from the germline V gene (reference sequence). Trimming took 4 bases from V and 0 from J; bases not matched to a gene: 12.

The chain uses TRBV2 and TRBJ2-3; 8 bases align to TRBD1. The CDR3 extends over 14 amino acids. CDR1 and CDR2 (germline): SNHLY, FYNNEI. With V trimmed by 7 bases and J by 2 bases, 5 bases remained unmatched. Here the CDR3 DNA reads TGTGCCAGCACTCAGGACAGGGACACAGATACGCAGTATTTT. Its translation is CASTQDRDTDTQYF.

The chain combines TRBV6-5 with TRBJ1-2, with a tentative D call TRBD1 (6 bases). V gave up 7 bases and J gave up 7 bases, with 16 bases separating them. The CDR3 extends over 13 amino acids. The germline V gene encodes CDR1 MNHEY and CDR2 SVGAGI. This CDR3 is CASTSGGRGGYTF. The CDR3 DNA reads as TGTGCCAGCACTTCCGGGGGGCGAGGTGGCTACACCTTC.

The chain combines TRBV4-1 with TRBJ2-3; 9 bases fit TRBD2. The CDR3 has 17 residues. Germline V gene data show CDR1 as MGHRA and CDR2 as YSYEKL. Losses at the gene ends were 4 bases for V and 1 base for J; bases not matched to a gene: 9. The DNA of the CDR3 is TGCGCCAGCAGCCCCTTAGTAGCGGGAGTGGGCACAGATACGCAGTATTTT. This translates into CASSPLVAGVGTDTQYF.

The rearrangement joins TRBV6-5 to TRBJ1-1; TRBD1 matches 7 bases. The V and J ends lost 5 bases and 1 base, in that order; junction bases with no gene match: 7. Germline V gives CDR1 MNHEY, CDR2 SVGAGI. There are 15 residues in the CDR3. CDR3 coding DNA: TGTGCCAGCAGTCCCCCGGGACAGTGGAACACTGAAGCTTTCTTT. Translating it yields CASSPPGQWNTEAFF.

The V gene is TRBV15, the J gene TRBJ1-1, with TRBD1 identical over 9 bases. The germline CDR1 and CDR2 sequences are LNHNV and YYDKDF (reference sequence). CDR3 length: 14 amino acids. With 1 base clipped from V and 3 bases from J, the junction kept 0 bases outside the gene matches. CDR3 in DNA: TGTGCCACCAGCAGAGGGACAGGGGACACTGAAGCTTTCTTT. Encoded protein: CATSRGTGDTEAFF.

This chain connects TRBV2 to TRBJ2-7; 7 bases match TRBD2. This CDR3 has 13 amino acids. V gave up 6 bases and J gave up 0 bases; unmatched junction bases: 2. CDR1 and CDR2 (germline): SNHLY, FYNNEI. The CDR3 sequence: CASRSGTSYEQYF. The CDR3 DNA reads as TGTGCCAGCAGGAGCGGGACCTCCTACGAGCAGTACTTC.

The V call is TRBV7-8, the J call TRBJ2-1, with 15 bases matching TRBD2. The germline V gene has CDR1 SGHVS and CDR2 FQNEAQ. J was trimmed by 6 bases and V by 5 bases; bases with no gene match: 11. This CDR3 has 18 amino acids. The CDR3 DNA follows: TGTGCCAGCAGCCGGCGCGGACTAGCGGGGGGGCCCCTCAATGAGCAGTTCTTC. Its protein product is CASSRRGLAGGPLNEQFF.

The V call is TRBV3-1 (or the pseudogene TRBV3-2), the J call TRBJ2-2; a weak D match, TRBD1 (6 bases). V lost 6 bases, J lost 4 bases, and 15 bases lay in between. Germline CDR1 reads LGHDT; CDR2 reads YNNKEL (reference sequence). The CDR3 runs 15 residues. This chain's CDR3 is CASRTDRLSTGELFF. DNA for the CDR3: TGTGCCAGCAGGACAGACAGGCTGAGCACCGGGGAGCTGTTTTTT.

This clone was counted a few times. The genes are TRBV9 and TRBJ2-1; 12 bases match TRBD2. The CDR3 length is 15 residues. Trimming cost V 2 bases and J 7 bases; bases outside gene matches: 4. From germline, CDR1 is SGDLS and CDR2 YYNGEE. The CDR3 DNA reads TGTGCCAGCAGCGTCGGACTAGCGGGAAGGAATGAGCAGTTCTTC. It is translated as CASSVGLAGRNEQFF.

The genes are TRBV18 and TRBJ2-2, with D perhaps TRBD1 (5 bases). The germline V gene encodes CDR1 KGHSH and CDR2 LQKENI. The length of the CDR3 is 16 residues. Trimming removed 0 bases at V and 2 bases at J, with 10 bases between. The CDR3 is CASSPPQGYNTGELFF. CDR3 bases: TGTGCCAGCTCACCACCCCAGGGATACAACACCGGGGAGCTGTTTTTT.

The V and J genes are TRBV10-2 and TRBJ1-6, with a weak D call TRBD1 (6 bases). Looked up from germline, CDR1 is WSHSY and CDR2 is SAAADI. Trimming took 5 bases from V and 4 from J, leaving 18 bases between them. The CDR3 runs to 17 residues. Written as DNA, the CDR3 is TGCGCCAGCAGTCTGGACAGTATTCGAGTATATAATTCACCCCTCCACTTT. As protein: CASSLDSIRVYNSPLHF.

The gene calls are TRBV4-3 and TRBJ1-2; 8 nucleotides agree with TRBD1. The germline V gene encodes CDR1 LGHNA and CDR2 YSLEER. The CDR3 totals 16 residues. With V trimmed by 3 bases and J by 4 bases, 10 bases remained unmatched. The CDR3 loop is CASSQYPGQASYGYTF. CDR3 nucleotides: TGCGCCAGCAGCCAGTACCCGGGACAGGCGTCCTATGGCTACACCTTC.

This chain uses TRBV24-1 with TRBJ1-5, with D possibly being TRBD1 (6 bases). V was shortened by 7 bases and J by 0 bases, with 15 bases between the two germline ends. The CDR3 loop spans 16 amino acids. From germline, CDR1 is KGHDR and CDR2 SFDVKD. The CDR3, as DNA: TGTGCCACCAGCCCCCGGACAGCTAATAGCAATCAGCCCCAGCATTTT. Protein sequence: CATSPRTANSNQPQHF.

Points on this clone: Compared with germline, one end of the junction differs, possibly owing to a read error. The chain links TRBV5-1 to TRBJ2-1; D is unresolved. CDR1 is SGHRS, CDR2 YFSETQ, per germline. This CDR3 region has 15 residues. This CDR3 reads CASCLETPQYNEQFF. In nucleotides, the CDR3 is TGCGCCAGCTGCTTGGAAACTCCTCAATACAATGAGCAGTTCTTC.

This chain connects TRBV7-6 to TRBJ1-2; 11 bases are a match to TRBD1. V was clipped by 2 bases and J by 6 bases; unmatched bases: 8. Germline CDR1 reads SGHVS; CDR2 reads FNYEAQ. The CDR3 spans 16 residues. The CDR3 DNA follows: TGTGCCAGCAGCTTAACCACCTGGGACAGGGGGGATGGCTACACCTTC. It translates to CASSLTTWDRGDGYTF.

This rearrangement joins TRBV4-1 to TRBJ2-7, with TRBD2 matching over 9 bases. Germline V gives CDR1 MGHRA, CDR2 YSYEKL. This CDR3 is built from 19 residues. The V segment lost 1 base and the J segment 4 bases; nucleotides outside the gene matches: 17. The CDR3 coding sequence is TGCGCCAGCAGCCAAGGTGGACTAGCGACAACCCCTATGGCATACGAGCAGTACTTC. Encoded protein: CASSQGGLATTPMAYEQYF.

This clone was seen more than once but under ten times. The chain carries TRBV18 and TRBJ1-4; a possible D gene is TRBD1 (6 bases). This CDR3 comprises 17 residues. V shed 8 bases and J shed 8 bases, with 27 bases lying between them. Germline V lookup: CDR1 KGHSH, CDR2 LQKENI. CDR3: CASRRAGAASGKEKLFF. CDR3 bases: TGTGCCAGCCGCAGGGCAGGGGCGGCCTCTGGGAAGGAAAAACTGTTTTTT.

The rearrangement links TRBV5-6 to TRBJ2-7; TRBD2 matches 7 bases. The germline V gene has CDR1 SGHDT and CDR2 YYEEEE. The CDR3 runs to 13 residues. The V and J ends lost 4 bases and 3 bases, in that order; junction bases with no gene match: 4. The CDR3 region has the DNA TGTGCCAGCAGCGGGAGGGAGAGCTACGAGCAGTACTTC. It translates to CASSGRESYEQYF.

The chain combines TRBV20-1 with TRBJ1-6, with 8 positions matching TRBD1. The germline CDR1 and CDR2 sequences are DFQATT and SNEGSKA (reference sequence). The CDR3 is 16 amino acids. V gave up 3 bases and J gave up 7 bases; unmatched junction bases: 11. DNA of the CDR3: TGCAGTGCTAGTGGTAAACAGGGGGTGAGGAATTCACCCCTCCACTTT. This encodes CSASGKQGVRNSPLHF.

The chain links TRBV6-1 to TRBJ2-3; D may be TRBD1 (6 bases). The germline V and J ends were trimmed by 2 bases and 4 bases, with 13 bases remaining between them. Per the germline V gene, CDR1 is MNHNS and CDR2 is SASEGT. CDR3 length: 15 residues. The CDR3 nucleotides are TGTGCCAGCAGTGAATACAGGGTGAGGGCAGATACGCAGTATTTT. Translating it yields CASSEYRVRADTQYF.

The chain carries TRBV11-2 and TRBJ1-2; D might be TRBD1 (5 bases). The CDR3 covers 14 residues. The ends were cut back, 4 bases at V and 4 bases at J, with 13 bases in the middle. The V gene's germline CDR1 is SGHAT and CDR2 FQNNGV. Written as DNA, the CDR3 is TGTGCCAGCAGCTCTTTTGGGGGAGGCTATGGCTACACCTTC. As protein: CASSSFGGGYGYTF.

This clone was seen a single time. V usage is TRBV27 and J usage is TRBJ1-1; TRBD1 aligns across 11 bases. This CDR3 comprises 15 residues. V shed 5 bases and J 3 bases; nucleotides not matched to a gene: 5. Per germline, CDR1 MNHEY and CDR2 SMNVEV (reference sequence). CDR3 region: CASSPGQGAYTEAFF. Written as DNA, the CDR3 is TGTGCCAGCAGTCCCGGACAGGGGGCGTACACTGAAGCTTTCTTT.

The CDR3 DNA is TGTGCCAGCACCCCCTTCAGACTCCTCCCGGATACGCAGTATTTT. Protein sequence: CASTPFRLLPDTQYF. The rearrangement joins TRBV7-8 to TRBJ2-3; D unresolved. V was shortened by 7 bases and J by 6 bases, with 20 bases between the two germline ends. The germline V gene has CDR1 SGHVS and CDR2 FQNEAQ. The CDR3 is made up of 15 amino acids.

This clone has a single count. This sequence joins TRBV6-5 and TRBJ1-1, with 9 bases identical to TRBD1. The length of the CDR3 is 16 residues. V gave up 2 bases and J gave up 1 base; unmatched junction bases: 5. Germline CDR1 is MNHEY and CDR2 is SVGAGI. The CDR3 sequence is CASSYGQGTWNTEAFF. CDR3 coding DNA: TGTGCCAGCAGTTACGGACAGGGGACATGGAACACTGAAGCTTTCTTT.

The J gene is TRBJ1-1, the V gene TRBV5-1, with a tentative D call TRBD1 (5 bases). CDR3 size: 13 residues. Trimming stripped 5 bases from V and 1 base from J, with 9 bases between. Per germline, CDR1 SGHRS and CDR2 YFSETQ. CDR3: CASRATGNTEAFF. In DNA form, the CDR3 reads TGCGCCAGCAGGGCCACAGGGAACACTGAAGCTTTCTTT.